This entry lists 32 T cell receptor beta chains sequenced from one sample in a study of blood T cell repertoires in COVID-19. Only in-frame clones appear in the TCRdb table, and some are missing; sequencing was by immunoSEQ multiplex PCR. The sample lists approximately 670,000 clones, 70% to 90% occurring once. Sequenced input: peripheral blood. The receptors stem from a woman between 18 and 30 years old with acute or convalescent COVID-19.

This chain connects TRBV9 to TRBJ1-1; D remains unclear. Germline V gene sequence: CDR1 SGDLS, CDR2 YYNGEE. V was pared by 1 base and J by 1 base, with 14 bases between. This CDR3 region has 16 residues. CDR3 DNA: TGTGCCAGCAGCGTATTAGGAGGGATGGGGAACACTGAAGCTTTCTTT. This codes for CASSVLGGMGNTEAFF.

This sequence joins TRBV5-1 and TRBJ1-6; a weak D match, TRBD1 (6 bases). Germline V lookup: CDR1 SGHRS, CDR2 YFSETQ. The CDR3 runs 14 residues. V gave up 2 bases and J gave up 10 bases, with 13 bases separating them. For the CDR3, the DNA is TGCGCCAGCAGCTTTGGGGGGGCTGGATCACCCCTCCACTTT. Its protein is CASSFGGAGSPLHF.

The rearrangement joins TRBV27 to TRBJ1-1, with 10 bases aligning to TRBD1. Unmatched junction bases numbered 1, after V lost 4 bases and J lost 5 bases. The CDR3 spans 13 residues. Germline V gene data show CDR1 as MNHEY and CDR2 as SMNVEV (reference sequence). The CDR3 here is CASSSGQGTEAFF. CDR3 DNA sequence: TGTGCCAGCAGTTCGGGACAGGGGACTGAAGCTTTCTTT.

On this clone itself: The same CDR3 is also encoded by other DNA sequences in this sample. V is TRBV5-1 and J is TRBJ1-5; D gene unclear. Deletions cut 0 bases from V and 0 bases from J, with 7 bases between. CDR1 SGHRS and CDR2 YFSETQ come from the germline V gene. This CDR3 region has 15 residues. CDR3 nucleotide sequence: TGCGCCAGCAGCTTGGCCGGGAATAGCAATCAGCCCCAGCATTTT. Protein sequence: CASSLAGNSNQPQHF.

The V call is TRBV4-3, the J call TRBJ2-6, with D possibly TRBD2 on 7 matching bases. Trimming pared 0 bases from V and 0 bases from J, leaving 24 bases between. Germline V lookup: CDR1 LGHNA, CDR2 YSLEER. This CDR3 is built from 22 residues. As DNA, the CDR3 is TGCGCCAGCAGCCAAGATAGGGGGGGAAGAAGGCTTCATCCCTCTGGGGCCAACGTCCTGACTTTC. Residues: CASSQDRGGRRLHPSGANVLTF.

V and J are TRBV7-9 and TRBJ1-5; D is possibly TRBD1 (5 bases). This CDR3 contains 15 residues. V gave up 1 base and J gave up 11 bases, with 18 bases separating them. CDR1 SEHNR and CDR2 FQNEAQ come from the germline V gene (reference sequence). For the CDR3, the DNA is TGTGCCAGCAGCTTAGTAGGGAGTGGGGGGGAGTCCCAGCATTTT. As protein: CASSLVGSGGESQHF.

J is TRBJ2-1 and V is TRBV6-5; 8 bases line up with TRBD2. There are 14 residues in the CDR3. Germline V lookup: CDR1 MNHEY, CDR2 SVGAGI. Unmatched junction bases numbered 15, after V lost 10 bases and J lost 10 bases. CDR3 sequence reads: CATGAGVLLGEQFF. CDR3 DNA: TGTGCCACCGGAGCGGGGGTTCTGTTAGGCGAGCAGTTCTTC.

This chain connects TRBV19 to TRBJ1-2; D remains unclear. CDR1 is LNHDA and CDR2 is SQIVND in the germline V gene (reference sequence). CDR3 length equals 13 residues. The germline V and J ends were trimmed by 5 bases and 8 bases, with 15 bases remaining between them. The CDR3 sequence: CASSLTTTIGYTF. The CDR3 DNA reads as TGTGCCAGTAGTCTGACTACCACTATAGGCTACACCTTC. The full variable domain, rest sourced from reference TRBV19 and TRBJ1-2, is DGGITQSPKYLFRKEGQNVTLSCEQNLNHDAMYWYRQDPGQGLRLIYYSQIVNDFQKGDIAEGYSVSREKKESFPLTVTSAQKNPTAFYLCASSLTTTIGYTFGSGTRLTVV.

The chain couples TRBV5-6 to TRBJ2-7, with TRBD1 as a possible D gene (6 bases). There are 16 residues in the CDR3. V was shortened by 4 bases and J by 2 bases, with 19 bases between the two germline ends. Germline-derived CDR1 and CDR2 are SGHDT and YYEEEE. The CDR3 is CASSILPGQIPYEQYF. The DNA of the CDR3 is TGTGCCAGCAGCATCCTGCCGGGACAAATTCCCTACGAGCAGTACTTC.

CDR3 residues: CASSTGVYEQYF. DNA of the CDR3: TGTGCCAGCAGCACCGGTGTCTACGAGCAGTACTTC. V is TRBV5-6 and J is TRBJ2-7; no clear D. Trimming left V 4 bases short and J 3 bases short, with 8 bases between. This CDR3 region has 12 residues. The germline V gene encodes CDR1 SGHDT and CDR2 YYEEEE. The variable domain in full, completed from reference TRBV5-6 and TRBJ2-7, reads DAGVTQSPTHLIKTRGQQVTLRCSPKSGHDTVSWYQQALGQGPQFIFQYYEEEERQRGNFPDRFSGHQFPNYSSELNVNALLLGDSALYLCASSTGVYEQYFGPGTRLTVT.

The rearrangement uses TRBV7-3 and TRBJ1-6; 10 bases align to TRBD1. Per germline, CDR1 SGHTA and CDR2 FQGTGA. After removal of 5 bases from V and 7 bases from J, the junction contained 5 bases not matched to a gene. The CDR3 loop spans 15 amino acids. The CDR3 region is CASSPPGQGNSPLHF. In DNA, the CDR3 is TGTGCCAGCAGCCCCCCGGGACAGGGGAATTCACCCCTCCACTTT.

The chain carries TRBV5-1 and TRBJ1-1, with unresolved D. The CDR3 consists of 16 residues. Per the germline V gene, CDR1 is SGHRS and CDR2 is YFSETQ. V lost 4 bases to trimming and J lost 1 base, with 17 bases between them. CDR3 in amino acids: CASSPGFSGENTEAFF. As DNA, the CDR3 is TGCGCCAGCAGCCCGGGCTTTAGCGGGGAGAACACTGAAGCTTTCTTT. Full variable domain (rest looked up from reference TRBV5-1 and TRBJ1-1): KAGVTQTPRYLIKTRGQQVTLSCSPISGHRSVSWYQQTPGQGLQFLFEYFSETQRNKGNFPGRFSGRQFSNSRSEMNVSTLELGDSALYLCASSPGFSGENTEAFFGQGTRLTVV.

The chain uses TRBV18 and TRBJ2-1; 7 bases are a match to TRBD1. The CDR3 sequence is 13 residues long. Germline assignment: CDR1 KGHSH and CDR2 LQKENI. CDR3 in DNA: TGTGCTAGCAAGACAGGGCAGAACAATGAGCAGTTCTTC. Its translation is CASKTGQNNEQFF.

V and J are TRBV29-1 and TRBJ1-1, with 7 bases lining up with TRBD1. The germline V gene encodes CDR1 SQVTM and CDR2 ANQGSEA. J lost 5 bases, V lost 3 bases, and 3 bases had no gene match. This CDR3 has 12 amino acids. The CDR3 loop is CSVEQGETEAFF. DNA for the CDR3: TGCAGCGTTGAGCAGGGGGAGACTGAAGCTTTCTTT.

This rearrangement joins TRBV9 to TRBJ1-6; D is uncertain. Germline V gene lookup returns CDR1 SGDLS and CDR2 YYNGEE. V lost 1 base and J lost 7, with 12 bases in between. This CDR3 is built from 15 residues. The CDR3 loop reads CASSVRGQENSPLHF. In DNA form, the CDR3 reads TGTGCCAGCAGCGTAAGAGGGCAGGAAAATTCACCCCTCCACTTT.

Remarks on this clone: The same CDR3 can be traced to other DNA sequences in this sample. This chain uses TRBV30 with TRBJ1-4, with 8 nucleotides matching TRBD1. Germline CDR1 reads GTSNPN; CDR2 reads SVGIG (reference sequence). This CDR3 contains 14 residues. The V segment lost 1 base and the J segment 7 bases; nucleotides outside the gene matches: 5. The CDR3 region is CAWSAGQGAEKLFF. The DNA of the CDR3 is TGTGCCTGGAGTGCGGGGCAGGGGGCTGAAAAACTGTTTTTT.

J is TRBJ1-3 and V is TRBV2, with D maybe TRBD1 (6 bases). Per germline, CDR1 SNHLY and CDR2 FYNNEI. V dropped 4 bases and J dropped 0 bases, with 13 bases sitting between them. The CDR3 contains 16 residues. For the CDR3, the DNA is TGTGCCAGCAGTGGCAGGGGCTATCGCTCTGGAAACACCATATATTTT. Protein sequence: CASSGRGYRSGNTIYF.

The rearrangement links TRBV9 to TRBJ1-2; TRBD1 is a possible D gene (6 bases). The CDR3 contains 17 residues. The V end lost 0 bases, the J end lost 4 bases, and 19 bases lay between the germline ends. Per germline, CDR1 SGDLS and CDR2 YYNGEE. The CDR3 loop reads CASSVEVGGRSGYGYTF. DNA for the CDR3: TGTGCCAGCAGCGTAGAAGTCGGGGGGCGGTCCGGCTATGGCTACACCTTC. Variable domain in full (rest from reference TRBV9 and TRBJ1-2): DSGVTQTPKHLITATGQRVTLRCSPRSGDLSVYWYQQSLDQGLQFLIQYYNGEERAKGNILERFSAQQFPDLHSELNLSSLELGDSALYFCASSVEVGGRSGYGYTFGSGTRLTVV.

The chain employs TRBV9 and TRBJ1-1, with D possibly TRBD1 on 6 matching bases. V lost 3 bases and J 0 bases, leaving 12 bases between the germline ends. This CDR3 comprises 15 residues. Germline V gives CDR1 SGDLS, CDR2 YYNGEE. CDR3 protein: CASSGTGTMNTEAFF. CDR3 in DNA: TGTGCCAGCAGCGGTACAGGGACCATGAACACTGAAGCTTTCTTT.

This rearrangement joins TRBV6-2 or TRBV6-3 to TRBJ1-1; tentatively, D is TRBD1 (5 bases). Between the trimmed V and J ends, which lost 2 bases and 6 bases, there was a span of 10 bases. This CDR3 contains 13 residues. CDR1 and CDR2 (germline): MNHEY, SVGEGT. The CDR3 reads CASSYRDLSEAFF. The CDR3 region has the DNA TGTGCCAGCAGTTACCGGGACTTATCTGAAGCTTTCTTT.

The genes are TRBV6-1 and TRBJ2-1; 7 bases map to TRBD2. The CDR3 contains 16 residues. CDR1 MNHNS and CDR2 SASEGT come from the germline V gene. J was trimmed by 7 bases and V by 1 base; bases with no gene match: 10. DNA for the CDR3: TGTGCCAGCAGTGAAGGGTCTGGGCGGGGGAAGAATGAGCAGTTCTTC. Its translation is CASSEGSGRGKNEQFF.

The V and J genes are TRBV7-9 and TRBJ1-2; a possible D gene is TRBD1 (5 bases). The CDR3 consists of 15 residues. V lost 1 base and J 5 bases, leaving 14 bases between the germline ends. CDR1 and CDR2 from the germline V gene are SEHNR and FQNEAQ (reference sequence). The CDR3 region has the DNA TGTGCCAGCAGCTTAGGGGAGGGGTTCGAATATGGCTACACCTTC. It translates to CASSLGEGFEYGYTF.

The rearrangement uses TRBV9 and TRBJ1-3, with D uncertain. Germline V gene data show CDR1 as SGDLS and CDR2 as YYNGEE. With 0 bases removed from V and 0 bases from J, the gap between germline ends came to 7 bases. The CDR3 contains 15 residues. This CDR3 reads CASSVDGRSGNTIYF. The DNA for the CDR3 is TGTGCCAGCAGCGTAGACGGTCGCTCTGGAAACACCATATATTTT.

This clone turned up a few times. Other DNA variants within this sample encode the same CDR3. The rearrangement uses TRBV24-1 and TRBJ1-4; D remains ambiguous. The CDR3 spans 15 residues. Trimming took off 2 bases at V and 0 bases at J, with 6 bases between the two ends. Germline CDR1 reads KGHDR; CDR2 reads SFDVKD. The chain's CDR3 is CATSDSGATNEKLFF. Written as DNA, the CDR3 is TGTGCCACCAGTGATTCGGGAGCAACTAATGAAAAACTGTTTTTT.

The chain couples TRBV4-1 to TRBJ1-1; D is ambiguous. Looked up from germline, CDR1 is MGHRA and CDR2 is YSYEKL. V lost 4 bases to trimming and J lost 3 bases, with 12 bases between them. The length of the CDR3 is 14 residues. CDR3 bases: TGCGCCAGCAGCCTGGCTCTAGCGGACACTGAAGCTTTCTTT. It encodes CASSLALADTEAFF.

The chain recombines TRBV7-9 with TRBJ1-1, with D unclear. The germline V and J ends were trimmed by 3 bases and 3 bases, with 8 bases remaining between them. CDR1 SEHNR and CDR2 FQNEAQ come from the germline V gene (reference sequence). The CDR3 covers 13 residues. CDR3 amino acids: CASSFPVYTEAFF. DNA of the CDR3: TGTGCCAGCAGCTTTCCCGTGTACACTGAAGCTTTCTTT.

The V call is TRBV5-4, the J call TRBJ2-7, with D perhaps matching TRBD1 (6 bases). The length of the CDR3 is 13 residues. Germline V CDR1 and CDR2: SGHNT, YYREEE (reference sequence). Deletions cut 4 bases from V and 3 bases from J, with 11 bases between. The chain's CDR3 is CASSKDRIYEQYF. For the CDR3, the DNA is TGTGCCAGCAGCAAAGACAGGATCTACGAGCAGTACTTC. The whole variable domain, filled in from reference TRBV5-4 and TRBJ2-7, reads ETGVTQSPTHLIKTRGQQVTLRCSSQSGHNTVSWYQQALGQGPQFIFQYYREEENGRGNFPPRFSGLQFPNYSSELNVNALELDDSALYLCASSKDRIYEQYFGPGTRLTVT.

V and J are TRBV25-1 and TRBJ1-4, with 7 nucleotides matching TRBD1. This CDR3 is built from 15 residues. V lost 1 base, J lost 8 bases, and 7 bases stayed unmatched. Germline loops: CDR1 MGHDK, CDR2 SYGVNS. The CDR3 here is CASSELDRREEKLFF. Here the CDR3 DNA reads TGTGCCAGCAGTGAATTGGACAGGCGTGAGGAAAAACTGTTTTTT. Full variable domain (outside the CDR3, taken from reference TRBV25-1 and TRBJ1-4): EADIYQTPRYLVIGTGKKITLECSQTMGHDKMYWYQQDPGMELHLIHYSYGVNSTEKGDLSSESTVSRIRTEHFPLTLESARPSHTSQYLCASSELDRREEKLFFGSGTQLSVL.

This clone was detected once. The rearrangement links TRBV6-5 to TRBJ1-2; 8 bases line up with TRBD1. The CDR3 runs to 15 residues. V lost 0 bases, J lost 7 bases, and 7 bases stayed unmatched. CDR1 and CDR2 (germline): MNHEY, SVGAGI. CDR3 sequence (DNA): TGTGCCAGCAGTTACTCGCGGACAGGGACAATTGGCTACACCTTC. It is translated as CASSYSRTGTIGYTF.

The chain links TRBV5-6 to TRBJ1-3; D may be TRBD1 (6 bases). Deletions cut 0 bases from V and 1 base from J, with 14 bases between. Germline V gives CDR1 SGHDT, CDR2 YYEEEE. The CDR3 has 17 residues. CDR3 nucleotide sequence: TGTGCCAGCAGCTTGGGACATTACAGGGTATCTGGAAACACCATATATTTT. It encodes CASSLGHYRVSGNTIYF. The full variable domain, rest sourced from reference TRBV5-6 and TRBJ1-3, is DAGVTQSPTHLIKTRGQQVTLRCSPKSGHDTVSWYQQALGQGPQFIFQYYEEEERQRGNFPDRFSGHQFPNYSSELNVNALLLGDSALYLCASSLGHYRVSGNTIYFGEGSWLTVV.

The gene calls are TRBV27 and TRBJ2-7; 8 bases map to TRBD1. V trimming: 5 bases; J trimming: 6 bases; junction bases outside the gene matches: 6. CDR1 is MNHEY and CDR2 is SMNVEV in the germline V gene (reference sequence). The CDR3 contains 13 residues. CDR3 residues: CASSHRTGLEQYF. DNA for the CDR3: TGTGCCAGCAGTCATCGGACAGGGCTCGAGCAGTACTTC.

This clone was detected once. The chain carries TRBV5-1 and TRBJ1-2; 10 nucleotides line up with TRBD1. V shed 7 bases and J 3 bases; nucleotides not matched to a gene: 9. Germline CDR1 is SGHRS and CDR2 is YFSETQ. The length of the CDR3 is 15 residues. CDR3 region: CASRRPGTGDYGYTF. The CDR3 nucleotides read TGCGCCAGCCGACGTCCCGGGACAGGGGACTATGGCTACACCTTC.